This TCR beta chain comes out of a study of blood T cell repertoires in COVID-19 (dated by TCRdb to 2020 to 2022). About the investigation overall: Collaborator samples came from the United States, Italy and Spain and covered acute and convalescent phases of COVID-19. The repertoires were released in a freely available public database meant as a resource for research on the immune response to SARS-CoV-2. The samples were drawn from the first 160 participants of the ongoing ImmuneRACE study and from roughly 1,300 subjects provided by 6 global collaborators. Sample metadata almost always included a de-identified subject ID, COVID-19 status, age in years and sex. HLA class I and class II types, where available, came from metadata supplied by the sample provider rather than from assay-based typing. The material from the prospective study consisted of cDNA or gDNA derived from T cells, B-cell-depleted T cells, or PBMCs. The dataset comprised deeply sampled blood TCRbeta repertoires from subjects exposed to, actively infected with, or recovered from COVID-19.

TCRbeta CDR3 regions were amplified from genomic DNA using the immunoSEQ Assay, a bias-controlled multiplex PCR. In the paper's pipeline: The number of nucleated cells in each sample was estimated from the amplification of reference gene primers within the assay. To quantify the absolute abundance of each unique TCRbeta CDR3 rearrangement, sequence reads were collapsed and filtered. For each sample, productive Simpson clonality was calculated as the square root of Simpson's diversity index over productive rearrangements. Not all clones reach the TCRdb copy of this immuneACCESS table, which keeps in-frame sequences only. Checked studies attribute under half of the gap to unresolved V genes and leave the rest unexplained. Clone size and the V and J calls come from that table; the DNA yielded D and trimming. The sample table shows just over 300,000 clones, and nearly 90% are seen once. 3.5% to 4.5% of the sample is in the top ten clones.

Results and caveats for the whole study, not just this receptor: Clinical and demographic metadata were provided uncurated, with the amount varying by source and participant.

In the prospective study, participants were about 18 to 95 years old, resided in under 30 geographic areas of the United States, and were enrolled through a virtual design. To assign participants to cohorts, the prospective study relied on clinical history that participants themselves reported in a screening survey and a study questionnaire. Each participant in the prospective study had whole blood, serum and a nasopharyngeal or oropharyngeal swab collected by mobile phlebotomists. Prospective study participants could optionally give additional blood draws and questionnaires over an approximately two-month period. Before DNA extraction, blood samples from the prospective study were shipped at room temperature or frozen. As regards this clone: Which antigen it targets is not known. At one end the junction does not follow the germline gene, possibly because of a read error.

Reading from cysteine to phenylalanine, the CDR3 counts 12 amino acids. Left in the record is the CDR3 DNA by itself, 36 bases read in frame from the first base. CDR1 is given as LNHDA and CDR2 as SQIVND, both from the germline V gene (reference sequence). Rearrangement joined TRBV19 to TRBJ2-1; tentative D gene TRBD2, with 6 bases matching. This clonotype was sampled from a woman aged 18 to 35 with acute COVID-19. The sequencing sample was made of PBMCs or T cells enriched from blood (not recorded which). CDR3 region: CASSIAAGSVLF. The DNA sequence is TGTGCCAGTAGTATAGCCGCGGGATCGGTACTCTTC.